The rows below give T cell receptor beta chains drawn from one sample of a study of blood T cell repertoires in COVID-19. Assay used: immunoSEQ multiplex PCR; TCRdb lists only in-frame clones, some missing. This sample has about 190,000 clones, with roughly 86% found just once. Material for sequencing was peripheral blood. Receptors were obtained from a woman aged 70-85 years with active or convalescent COVID-19. Each CDR3 is given with its conserved first and last residue.

TRBV4-1 CASSLETRAYNEQFF
TRBV5-4 CASSLLGQAKDYEQYF
TRBV5-5 CASSLTGANTEAFF
TRBV19 CASGQKAGLSYGYTF
TRBV6-5 CASSYSQGWTEAFF
TRBV9 CASSDISGGMRDTEAFF
TRBV19 CASSIAHGQGGTYEQYF
TRBV7-9 CASSSDSRFGTKLFF
TRBV5-5 CASSLGYSSNYGYTF
TRBV6-1 CASSDLGAVTGELFF
TRBV3-1/TRBV3-2 CASSQGSSGRETQYF
TRBV6-1 CASSEAAGQAFYEQYF